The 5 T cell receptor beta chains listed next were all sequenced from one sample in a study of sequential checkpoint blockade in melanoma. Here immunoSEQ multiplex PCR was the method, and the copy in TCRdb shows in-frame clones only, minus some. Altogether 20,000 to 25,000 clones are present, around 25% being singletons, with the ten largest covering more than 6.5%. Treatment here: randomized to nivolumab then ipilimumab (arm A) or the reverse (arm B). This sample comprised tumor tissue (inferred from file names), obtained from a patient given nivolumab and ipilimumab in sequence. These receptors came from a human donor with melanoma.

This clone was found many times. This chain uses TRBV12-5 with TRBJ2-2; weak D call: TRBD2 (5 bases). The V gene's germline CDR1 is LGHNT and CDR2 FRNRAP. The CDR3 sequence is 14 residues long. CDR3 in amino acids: CASGSPIYTGELFF. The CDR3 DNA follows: TGTGCCAGCGGCTCCCCCATCTACACCGGGGAGCTGTTTTTT.

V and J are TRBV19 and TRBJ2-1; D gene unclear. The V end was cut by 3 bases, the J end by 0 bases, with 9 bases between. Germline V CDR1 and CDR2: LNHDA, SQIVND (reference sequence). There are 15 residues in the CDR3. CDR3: CASSIAILSYNEQFF. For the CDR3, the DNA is TGTGCCAGTAGTATTGCAATTCTCTCCTACAATGAGCAGTTCTTC.

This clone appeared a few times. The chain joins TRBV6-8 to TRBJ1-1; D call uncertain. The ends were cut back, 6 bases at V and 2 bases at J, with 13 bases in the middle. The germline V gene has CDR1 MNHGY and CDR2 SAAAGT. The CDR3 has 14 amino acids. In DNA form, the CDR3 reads TGTGCCAGCAGGTCAGACACAGACAACACTGAAGCTTTCTTT. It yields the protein CASRSDTDNTEAFF.

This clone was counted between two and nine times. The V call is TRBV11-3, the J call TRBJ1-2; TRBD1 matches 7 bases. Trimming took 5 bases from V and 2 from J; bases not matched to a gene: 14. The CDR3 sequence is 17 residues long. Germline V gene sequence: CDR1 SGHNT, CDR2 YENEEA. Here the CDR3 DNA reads TGTGCCAGCAGCCGCCGAGACAGGGTTCGGGCAAACTATGGCTACACCTTC. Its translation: CASSRRDRVRANYGYTF.

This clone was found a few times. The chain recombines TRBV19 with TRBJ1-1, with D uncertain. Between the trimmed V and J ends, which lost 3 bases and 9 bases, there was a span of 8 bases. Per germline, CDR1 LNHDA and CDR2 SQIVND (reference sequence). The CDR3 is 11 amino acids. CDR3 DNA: TGTGCCAGTAGTATCGACATGAAAGCTTTCTTT. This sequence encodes CASSIDMKAFF.